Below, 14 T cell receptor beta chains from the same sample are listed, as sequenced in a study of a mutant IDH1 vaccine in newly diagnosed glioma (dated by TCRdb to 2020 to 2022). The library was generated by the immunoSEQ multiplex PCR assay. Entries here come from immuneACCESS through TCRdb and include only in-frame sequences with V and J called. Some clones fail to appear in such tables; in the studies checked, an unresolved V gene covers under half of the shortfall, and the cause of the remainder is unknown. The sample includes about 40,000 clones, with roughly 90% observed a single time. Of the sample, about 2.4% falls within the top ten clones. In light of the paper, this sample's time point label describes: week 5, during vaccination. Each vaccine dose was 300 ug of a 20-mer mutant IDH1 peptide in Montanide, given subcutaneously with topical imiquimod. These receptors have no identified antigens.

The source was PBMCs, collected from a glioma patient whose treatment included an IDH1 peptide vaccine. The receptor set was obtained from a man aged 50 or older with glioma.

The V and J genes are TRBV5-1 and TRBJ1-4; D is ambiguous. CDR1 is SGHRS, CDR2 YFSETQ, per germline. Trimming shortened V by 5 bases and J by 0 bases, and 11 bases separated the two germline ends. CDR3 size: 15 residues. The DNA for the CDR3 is TGCGCCAGCAGACCCGGGGAAACAACTAATGAAAAACTGTTTTTT. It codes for CASRPGETTNEKLFF.

The DNA for the CDR3 is TGTGCCAGCTCACCATCGACAGGGGCTCAGCCCCAGCATTTT. It codes for CASSPSTGAQPQHF. The rearrangement joins TRBV18 to TRBJ1-5; 8 nucleotides agree with TRBD1. The CDR3 consists of 14 residues. Germline V gene lookup returns CDR1 KGHSH and CDR2 LQKENI. Trimming cost V 2 bases and J 6 bases; bases outside gene matches: 3.

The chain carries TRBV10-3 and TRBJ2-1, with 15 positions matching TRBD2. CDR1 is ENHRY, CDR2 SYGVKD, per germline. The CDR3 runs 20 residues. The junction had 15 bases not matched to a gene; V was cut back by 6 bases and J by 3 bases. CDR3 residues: CAISRLGTSGGKRGYNEQFF. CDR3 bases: TGTGCCATCAGCAGACTGGGGACTAGCGGGGGGAAGCGGGGCTACAATGAGCAGTTCTTC.

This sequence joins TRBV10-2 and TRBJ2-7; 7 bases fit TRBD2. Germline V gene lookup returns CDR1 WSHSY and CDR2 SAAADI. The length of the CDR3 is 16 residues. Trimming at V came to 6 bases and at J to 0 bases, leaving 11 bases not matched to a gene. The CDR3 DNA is TGCGCCAGCAGATTGTGGCTAGCGGAGAGCTCCTACGAGCAGTACTTC. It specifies CASRLWLAESSYEQYF.

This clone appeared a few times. Here the CDR3 reads CASSLATMARGAFF. CDR3 nucleotide sequence: TGTGCCAGCAGCTTGGCCACAATGGCCAGAGGAGCTTTCTTT. This chain joins TRBV5-6 and TRBJ1-1; D not resolved. Germline values: CDR1 SGHDT, CDR2 YYEEEE. The length of the CDR3 is 14 residues. The V gene lost 0 bases and the J gene lost 10 bases, with 16 bases spanning the gap. The full variable domain, with the rest looked up from reference TRBV5-6 and TRBJ1-1, is DAGVTQSPTHLIKTRGQQVTLRCSPKSGHDTVSWYQQALGQGPQFIFQYYEEEERQRGNFPDRFSGHQFPNYSSELNVNALLLGDSALYLCASSLATMARGAFFGQGTRLTVV.

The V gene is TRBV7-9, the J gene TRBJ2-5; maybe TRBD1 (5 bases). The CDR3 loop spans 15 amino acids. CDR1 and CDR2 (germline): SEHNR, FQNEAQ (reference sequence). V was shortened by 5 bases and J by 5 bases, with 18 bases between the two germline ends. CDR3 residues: CASSNSAGRRETQYF. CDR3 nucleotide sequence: TGTGCCAGCAGCAACTCGGCAGGGCGTCGGGAGACCCAGTACTTC.

The CDR3 reads CASSLGQGGSPLHF. The CDR3 coding sequence is TGTGCCAGCAGTTTAGGACAGGGAGGTTCACCCCTCCACTTT. The chain has TRBV28 and TRBJ1-6; TRBD1 agrees at 8 bases. CDR1 and CDR2 (germline): MDHEN, SYDVKM. This CDR3 comprises 14 residues. The junction had 3 bases not matched to a gene; V was cut back by 2 bases and J by 9 bases.

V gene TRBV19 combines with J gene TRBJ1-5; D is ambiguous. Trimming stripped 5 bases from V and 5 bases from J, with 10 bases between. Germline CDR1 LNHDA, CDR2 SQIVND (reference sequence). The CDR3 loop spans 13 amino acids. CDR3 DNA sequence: TGTGCCAGTAGTGTGGGTAGAGATCAGCCCCAGCATTTT. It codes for CASSVGRDQPQHF.

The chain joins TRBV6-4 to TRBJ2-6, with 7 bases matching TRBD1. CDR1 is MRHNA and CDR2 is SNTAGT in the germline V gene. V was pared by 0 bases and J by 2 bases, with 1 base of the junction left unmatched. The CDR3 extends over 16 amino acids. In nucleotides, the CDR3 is TGTGCCAGCAGTGACTCAGGGGGCGCTGGGGCCAACGTCCTGACTTTC. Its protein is CASSDSGGAGANVLTF.

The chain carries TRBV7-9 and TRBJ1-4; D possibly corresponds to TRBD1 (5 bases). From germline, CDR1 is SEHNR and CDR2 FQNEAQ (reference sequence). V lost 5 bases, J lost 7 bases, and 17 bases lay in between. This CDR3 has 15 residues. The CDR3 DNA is TGTGCCAGCAGCGCATACACCCCAGGGCTTGAAAAACTGTTTTTT. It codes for CASSAYTPGLEKLFF.

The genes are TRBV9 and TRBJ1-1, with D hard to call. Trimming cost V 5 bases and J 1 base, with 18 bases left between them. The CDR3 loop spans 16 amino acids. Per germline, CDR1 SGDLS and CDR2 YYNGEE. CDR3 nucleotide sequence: TGTGCCAGCAGATCAGACGAGGGAGGGCCGAACACTGAAGCTTTCTTT. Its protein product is CASRSDEGGPNTEAFF. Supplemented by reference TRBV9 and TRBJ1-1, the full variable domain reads DSGVTQTPKHLITATGQRVTLRCSPRSGDLSVYWYQQSLDQGLQFLIQYYNGEERAKGNILERFSAQQFPDLHSELNLSSLELGDSALYFCASRSDEGGPNTEAFFGQGTRLTVV.

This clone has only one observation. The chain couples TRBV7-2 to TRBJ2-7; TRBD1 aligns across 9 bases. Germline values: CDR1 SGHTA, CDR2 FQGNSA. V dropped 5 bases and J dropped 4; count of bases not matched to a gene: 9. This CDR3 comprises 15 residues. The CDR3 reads CASSLTGGGTYEQYF. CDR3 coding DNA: TGTGCCAGCAGCCTAACAGGGGGCGGGACATACGAGCAGTACTTC.

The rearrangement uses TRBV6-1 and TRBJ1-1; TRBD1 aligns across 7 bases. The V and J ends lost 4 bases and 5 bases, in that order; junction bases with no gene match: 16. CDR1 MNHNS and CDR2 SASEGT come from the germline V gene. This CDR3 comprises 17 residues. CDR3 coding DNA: TGTGCCAGCAGTGCTTGGTTACAGGGGTTAGAGGAGACTGAAGCTTTCTTT. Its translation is CASSAWLQGLEETEAFF.

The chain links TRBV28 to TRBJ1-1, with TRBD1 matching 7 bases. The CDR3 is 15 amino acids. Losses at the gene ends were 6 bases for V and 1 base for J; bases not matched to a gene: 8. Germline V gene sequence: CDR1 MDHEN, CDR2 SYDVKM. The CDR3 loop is CASRKQQGWNTEAFF. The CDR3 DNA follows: TGTGCCAGCAGAAAACAACAGGGGTGGAACACTGAAGCTTTCTTT.